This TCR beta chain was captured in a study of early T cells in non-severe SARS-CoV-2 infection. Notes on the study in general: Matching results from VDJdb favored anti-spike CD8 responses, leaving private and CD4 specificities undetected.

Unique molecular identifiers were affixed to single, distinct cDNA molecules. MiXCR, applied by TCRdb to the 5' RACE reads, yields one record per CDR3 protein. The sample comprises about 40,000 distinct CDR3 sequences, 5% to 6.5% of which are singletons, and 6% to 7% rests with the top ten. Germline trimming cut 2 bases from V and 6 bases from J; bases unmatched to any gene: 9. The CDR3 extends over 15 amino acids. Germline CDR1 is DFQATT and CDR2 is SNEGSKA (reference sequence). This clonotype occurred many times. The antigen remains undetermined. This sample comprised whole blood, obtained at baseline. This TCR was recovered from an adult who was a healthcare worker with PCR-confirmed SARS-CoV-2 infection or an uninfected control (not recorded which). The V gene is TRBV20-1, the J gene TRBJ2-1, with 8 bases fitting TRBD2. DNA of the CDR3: TGCAGTGCTAGATCGCCCACGGGAGGGAGCAATGAGCAGTTCTTC. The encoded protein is CSARSPTGGSNEQFF.